These T cell receptor beta chains were read from a single sample in a study of blood T cell repertoires in COVID-19. Only in-frame clones appear in the TCRdb table, and some are missing; sequencing was by immunoSEQ multiplex PCR. In the table there are about 140,000 clones, 84% of which are singletons. Material for sequencing was peripheral blood. The receptors stem from a human donor in a cohort sampled during active COVID-19. Each CDR3 is given with its conserved first and last residue. D genes are given only for firm matches. The size of a clone is reported for some rows only, either as once, few or many, or as a class for expanded clones.

D: NA
size: NA
V: TRBV18
J: TRBJ2-7
DNA: TGTGCCAGCTCACCAGGGGAGGCTAGCTCCTACGAGCAGTACTTC
CDR3: CASSPGEASSYEQYF

D: TRBD1
size: NA
V: TRBV2
J: TRBJ1-2
DNA: TGTGCCAGCTCGACGACAGGGGTCGATGGCTACACCTTC
CDR3: CASSTTGVDGYTF

D: TRBD2
size: NA
V: TRBV5-1
J: TRBJ2-3
DNA: TGCGCCAGCAGCTTGAGGGGCGGGAGGACTAGCACAGATACGCAGTATTTT
CDR3: CASSLRGGRTSTDTQYF

D: TRBD1
size: NA
V: TRBV3-1/TRBV3-2
J: TRBJ1-6
DNA: TGTGCCAGCAGCTACAGTGGACAGGGGCGTAATTCACCCCTCCACTTT
CDR3: CASSYSGQGRNSPLHF

D: NA
size: NA
V: TRBV6-1
J: TRBJ1-2
DNA: TGTGCCAGCAGTGAGGTGCCCCTTGTGACAGAGGTAAACTATGGCTACACCTTC
CDR3: CASSEVPLVTEVNYGYTF

D: NA
size: NA
V: TRBV4-1
J: TRBJ1-2
DNA: TGCGCCAGCAGCCAAGACAAGGGGCCAAGGGGTGGATATGGCTACACCTTC
CDR3: CASSQDKGPRGGYGYTF

D: NA
size: NA
V: TRBV18
J: TRBJ2-7
DNA: TGTGCCAGCTCAGCCGGGGACTCCTACGAGCAGTACTTC
CDR3: CASSAGDSYEQYF

D: TRBD2
size: NA
V: TRBV10-3
J: TRBJ2-1
DNA: TGTGCCATCAGTGTCACGGGACTAGGGAATGAGCAGTTCTTC
CDR3: CAISVTGLGNEQFF

D: NA
size: few
V: TRBV9
J: TRBJ2-2
DNA: TGTGCCAGCAGCGCCCGACTAGTGGGTCGCGAGGGCACCGGGGAGCTGTTTTTT
CDR3: CASSARLVGREGTGELFF

D: TRBD1
size: NA
V: TRBV4-2
J: TRBJ2-1
DNA: TGTGCCAGCAGCCAAGAATGGCGTGACAGGGGCAGACCCCAGAATGAGCAGTTCTTC
CDR3: CASSQEWRDRGRPQNEQFF

D: TRBD1
size: NA
V: TRBV28
J: TRBJ1-5
DNA: TGTGCCGGGGCAGGGGGCCAGGATCAGCCCCAGCATTTT
CDR3: CAGAGGQDQPQHF

D: TRBD1
size: once
V: TRBV7-3
J: TRBJ1-2
DNA: TGTGCCAGCAGCAGAGACAGGGAGGCTTCGGGCTACACCTTC
CDR3: CASSRDREASGYTF

D: TRBD2
size: NA
V: TRBV11-1
J: TRBJ2-5
DNA: TGTGCCAGCAGCTTATCAGGGGCGGGAGGTGAAGAGACCCAGTACTTC
CDR3: CASSLSGAGGEETQYF

D: NA
size: NA
V: TRBV9
J: TRBJ2-5
DNA: TGTGCCAGCAGCGGAGGAGAATACCAAGAGACCCAGTACTTC
CDR3: CASSGGEYQETQYF

D: NA
size: NA
V: TRBV28
J: TRBJ2-7
DNA: TGTGCCAGCACCCTGGGAGGTCAGTCAGGGTACGAGCAGTACTTC
CDR3: CASTLGGQSGYEQYF

D: NA
size: once
V: TRBV6-5
J: TRBJ1-1
DNA: TGTGCCAGCTCGAGCGAGACGGTACTGTCTGAAGCTTTCTTT
CDR3: CASSSETVLSEAFF

D: NA
size: NA
V: TRBV5-1
J: TRBJ1-1
DNA: TGCGCCAGCAGCCCCCTAGGGGGTATGGAAGCTGAAGCTTTCTTT
CDR3: CASSPLGGMEAEAFF

D: TRBD1
size: NA
V: TRBV12-5
J: TRBJ2-6
DNA: TGTGCTAGTGGTTTCTACAGGGGCCAAAGCTCTGGGGCCAACGTCCTGACTTTC
CDR3: CASGFYRGQSSGANVLTF

D: NA
size: NA
V: TRBV12-3/TRBV12-4
J: TRBJ1-1
DNA: TGTGCCAGCAGTTTACAGGGTAAGGCTGAAGCTTTCTTT
CDR3: CASSLQGKAEAFF

D: TRBD1
size: NA
V: TRBV10-3
J: TRBJ1-1
DNA: TGTGCCATCAGTGAGTCGAGACAGGGGGGCACTGAAGCTTTCTTT
CDR3: CAISESRQGGTEAFF

D: NA
size: NA
V: TRBV5-1
J: TRBJ2-2
DNA: TGCGCCAGCAGCTTGGTCCCGGGAGTAGCCGGGGAGCTGTTTTTT
CDR3: CASSLVPGVAGELFF

D: TRBD2
size: once
V: TRBV7-8
J: TRBJ2-5
DNA: TGTGCCAGCAGCAGGAGGACTAGCGGGGGGGTAGAGACCCAGTACTTC
CDR3: CASSRRTSGGVETQYF

D: NA
size: NA
V: TRBV24-1
J: TRBJ1-2
DNA: TGTGCCAAAGCAGGGAGGTATGGCTACACCTTC
CDR3: CAKAGRYGYTF

D: NA
size: NA
V: TRBV5-1
J: TRBJ2-7
DNA: TGCGCCAGCAGCTTGGCGCAAACTGAGTCCTACGAGCAGTACTTC
CDR3: CASSLAQTESYEQYF

D: NA
size: NA
V: TRBV20-1
J: TRBJ1-2
DNA: TGCAGTGCTAGTCGGGGGGACTATGGCTACACCTTC
CDR3: CSASRGDYGYTF

D: TRBD1
size: few
V: TRBV5-4
J: TRBJ2-7
DNA: TGTGCCAGCAGCCCGGACAGGGGTGACGAGCAGTACTTC
CDR3: CASSPDRGDEQYF

D: NA
size: NA
V: TRBV28
J: TRBJ1-5
DNA: TGTGCCAGCAGTTTACAGACTAACAATCAGCCCCAGCATTTT
CDR3: CASSLQTNNQPQHF